There are many counts of the clone carrying this TCR beta chain. What it binds is not known. UMIs and a universal primer site were added when TCR cDNA was made by 5'RACE template switching. TCRdb re-analysed the 5' RACE reads in MiXCR, keeping a single row per CDR3 protein. The sample contains approximately 69,000 distinct CDR3 sequences, approximately 6.2% of which appear only once. These data are taken from a study of T cells after yellow fever vaccination. General study findings and limits: Of the clonotypes, a small share occurred in both CD4 and CD8 compartments. Post-booster repertoires contained most primary-vaccination clones again (around 97% CD4, 85% to 90% CD8). By day 5 rather than day 15, the secondary response had peaked, though it was weaker.

This CDR3 region has 13 residues. CDR1 and CDR2 (germline): DFQATT, SNEGSKA (reference sequence). V was clipped by 5 bases and J by 3 bases, with 11 bases between them. The sequence was collected from a man aged 18 to 30 who received the YFV17D yellow fever vaccine. J is TRBJ1-3 and V is TRBV20-1; unclear D gene. The material was CD4+ T cells sorted from PBMCs, obtained roughly 14 days after the first yellow fever vaccination. This chain's CDR3 is CSAQKDGGNTIYF. DNA of the CDR3: TGCAGTGCTCAGAAGGACGGTGGAAACACCATATATTTT.